This TCR beta chain is drawn from a study of blood T cell repertoires in COVID-19. In the study overall: Researchers got acute and convalescent COVID-19 samples from the United States, Italy and Spain.

In the authors' methods: Estimation of nucleated cell counts was performed using reference gene primer amplification. Only in-frame clones appear in the TCRdb table, and some are missing; sequencing was by immunoSEQ multiplex PCR. V and J calls and clone size are copied from that table; D and trimming were computed from the DNA. The table has 50,000 to 75,000 clones, 90% to 95% seen once. The CDR3 spans 18 residues. Germline V gene sequence: CDR1 LNHDA, CDR2 SQIVND (reference sequence). With V trimmed by 0 bases and J by 4 bases, 7 bases remained unmatched. The gene calls are TRBV19 and TRBJ1-5, with 12 bases identical to TRBD1. The source of this sequence is a human donor in a cohort sampled during active COVID-19. Sequencing was carried out using peripheral blood. DNA for the CDR3: TGTGCCAGTAGTATAGATGGGGGGACAGGGGGCTTTAATCAGCCCCAGCATTTT. This translates into CASSIDGGTGGFNQPQHF.